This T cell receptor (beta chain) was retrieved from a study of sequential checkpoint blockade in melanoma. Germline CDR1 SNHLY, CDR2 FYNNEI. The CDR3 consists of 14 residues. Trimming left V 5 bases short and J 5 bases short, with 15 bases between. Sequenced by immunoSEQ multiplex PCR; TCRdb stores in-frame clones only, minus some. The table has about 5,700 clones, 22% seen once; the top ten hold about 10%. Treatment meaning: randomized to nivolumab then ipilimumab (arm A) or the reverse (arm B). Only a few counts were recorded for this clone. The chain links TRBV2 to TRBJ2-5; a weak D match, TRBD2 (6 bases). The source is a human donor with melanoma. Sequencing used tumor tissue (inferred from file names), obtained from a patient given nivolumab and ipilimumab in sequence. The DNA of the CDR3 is TGTGCCAGCAGTTCAACCCCCCGGGGGGAGACCCAGTACTTC. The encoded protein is CASSSTPRGETQYF.